This TCR beta chain was obtained from a study of blood T cell repertoires in COVID-19. Study context: Acute-phase and convalescent COVID-19 samples originated in the United States, Italy and Spain. Nucleic acid was either cDNA or gDNA, and it came from T cells, B-cell-depleted T cells, or PBMCs.

Using immunoSEQ multiplex PCR, the repertoire was profiled, and TCRdb retains in-frame clones only, with some absent. The sample holds 200,000 to 300,000 clones, more than 80% seen once. During active infection, Seattle patients enrolled and were then monitored through disease. This clone showed up just a few times. The CDR3 loop spans 17 amino acids. CDR1 is LGHDT, CDR2 YNNKEL, per germline (reference sequence). Deletions cut 1 base from V and 9 bases from J, with 22 bases between. This receptor was identified in an elderly woman with COVID-19, enrolled during active disease. The sample consisted of peripheral blood. The chain couples TRBV3-1 (or the pseudogene TRBV3-2) to TRBJ2-1, with D possibly matching TRBD2 (6 bases). DNA of the CDR3: TGTGCCAGCAGCCAAGTCGGAGGGTACCCCCCTCGTGGTGAGCAGTTCTTC. Its protein product is CASSQVGGYPPRGEQFF.